The T cell receptor beta chain described here comes from a study of blood T cell repertoires in COVID-19. Method: immunoSEQ multiplex PCR; TCRdb's copy keeps in-frame clones and lacks some. The repertoire holds about 180,000 clones, with 80% to 90% as singletons. Trimming cost V 7 bases and J 0 bases, with 16 bases left between them. CDR3 length equals 15 residues. Germline lookup yields CDR1 SGHRS and CDR2 YFSETQ. This sequence was found in a man aged 35 to 55 with active or convalescent COVID-19. V and J are TRBV5-1 and TRBJ1-2, with a tentative D call TRBD1 (5 bases). The specimen was peripheral blood. DNA for the CDR3: TGCGCCAGCTATACGGGAGGGGAAGCTAACTATGGCTACACCTTC. Amino acids: CASYTGGEANYGYTF. The whole variable domain, filled in from reference TRBV5-1 and TRBJ1-2, reads KAGVTQTPRYLIKTRGQQVTLSCSPISGHRSVSWYQQTPGQGLQFLFEYFSETQRNKGNFPGRFSGRQFSNSRSEMNVSTLELGDSALYLCASYTGGEANYGYTFGSGTRLTVV.